The clone carrying this TCR beta chain was recorded at least ten times. As yet, its antigen is unknown. Libraries of TCR beta came from quantitative 5'-RACE with molecular barcodes. TCRdb processed the 5' RACE reads anew with MiXCR; each CDR3 protein has one entry. Counted here are around 280,000 distinct CDR3 sequences, around 18% occurring once; the ten biggest clones make up about 8%. This sample is part of a study of CD8 T cells in ankylosing spondylitis. Study observations and caveats: There was reportedly significant enrichment of clones that were disease-linked in matched ankylosing spondylitis synovial fluid.

This TCR derives from a male donor with ankylosing spondylitis or in good health (not recorded which). The material sequenced was blood, either unsorted or a sorted T cell fraction (not recorded which).

The CDR3 loop reads CSAWTSGGGETQYF. Written as DNA, the CDR3 is TGCAGTGCTTGGACTAGCGGGGGAGGCGAGACCCAGTACTTC. This chain connects TRBV20-1 to TRBJ2-5; TRBD2 matches at 13 bases. Losses at the gene ends were 5 bases for V and 5 bases for J; bases not matched to a gene: 5. CDR1 DFQATT and CDR2 SNEGSKA come from the germline V gene (reference sequence). The CDR3 is made up of 14 amino acids.